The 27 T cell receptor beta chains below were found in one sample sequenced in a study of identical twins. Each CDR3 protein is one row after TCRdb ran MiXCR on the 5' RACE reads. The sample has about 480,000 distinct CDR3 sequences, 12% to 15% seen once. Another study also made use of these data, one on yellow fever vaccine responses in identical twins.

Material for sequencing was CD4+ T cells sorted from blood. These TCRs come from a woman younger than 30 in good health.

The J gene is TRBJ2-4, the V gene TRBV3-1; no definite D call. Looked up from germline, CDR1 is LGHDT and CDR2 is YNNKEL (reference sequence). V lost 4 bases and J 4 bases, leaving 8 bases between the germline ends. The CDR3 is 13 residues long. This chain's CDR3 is CASSPSIKNIQYF. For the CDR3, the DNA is TGTGCCAGCAGCCCGAGCATAAAAAACATTCAGTACTTC.

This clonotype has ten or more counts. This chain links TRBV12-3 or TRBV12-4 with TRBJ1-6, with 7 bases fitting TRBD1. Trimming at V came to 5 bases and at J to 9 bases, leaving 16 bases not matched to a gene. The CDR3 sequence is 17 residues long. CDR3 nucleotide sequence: TGTGCCAGCAGTGGCAACTACAGGGGCCTTCGTACTTCACCCCTCCACTTT. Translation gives CASSGNYRGLRTSPLHF.

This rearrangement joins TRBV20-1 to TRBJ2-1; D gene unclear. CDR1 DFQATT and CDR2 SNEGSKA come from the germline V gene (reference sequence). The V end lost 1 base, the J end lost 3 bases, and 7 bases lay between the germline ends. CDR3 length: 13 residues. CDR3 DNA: TGCAGTGCTAGAGTCCCCAGCTACAATGAGCAGTTCTTC. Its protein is CSARVPSYNEQFF.

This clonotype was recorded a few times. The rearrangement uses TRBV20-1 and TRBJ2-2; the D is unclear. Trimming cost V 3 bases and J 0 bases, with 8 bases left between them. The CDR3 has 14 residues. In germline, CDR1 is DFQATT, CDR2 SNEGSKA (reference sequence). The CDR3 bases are TGCAGTGCTAGCCGTGGGCCGAACACCGGGGAGCTGTTTTTT. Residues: CSASRGPNTGELFF.

This CDR3 reads CASSVGEGANFYGYTF. In DNA form, the CDR3 reads TGTGCCAGCAGCGTAGGTGAGGGGGCGAACTTCTATGGCTACACCTTC. The rearrangement links TRBV9 to TRBJ1-2; 7 nucleotides match TRBD1. CDR1 and CDR2 (germline): SGDLS, YYNGEE. The CDR3 covers 16 residues. With V trimmed by 0 bases and J by 4 bases, 9 bases remained unmatched. The whole variable domain, filled in from reference TRBV9 and TRBJ1-2, reads DSGVTQTPKHLITATGQRVTLRCSPRSGDLSVYWYQQSLDQGLQFLIQYYNGEERAKGNILERFSAQQFPDLHSELNLSSLELGDSALYFCASSVGEGANFYGYTFGSGTRLTVV.

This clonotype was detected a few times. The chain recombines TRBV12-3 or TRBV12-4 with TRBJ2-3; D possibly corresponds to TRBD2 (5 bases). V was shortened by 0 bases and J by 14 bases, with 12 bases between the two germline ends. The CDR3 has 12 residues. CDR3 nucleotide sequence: TGTGCCAGCAGTTTAGCTACCGGAGGTTTGTATTTT. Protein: CASSLATGGLYF.

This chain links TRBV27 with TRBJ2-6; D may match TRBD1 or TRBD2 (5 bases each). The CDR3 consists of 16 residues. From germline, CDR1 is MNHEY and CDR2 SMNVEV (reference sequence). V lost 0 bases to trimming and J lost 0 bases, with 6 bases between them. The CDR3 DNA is TGTGCCAGCAGTTTATCCGGGACCTCTGGGGCCAACGTCCTGACTTTC. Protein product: CASSLSGTSGANVLTF.

CDR3: CSARGQEASTDTQYF. The CDR3 bases are TGCAGTGCTAGGGGACAGGAGGCAAGCACAGATACGCAGTATTTT. The chain combines TRBV20-1 with TRBJ2-3, with TRBD1 matching over 8 bases. V gave up 3 bases and J gave up 0 bases; unmatched junction bases: 5. CDR1 and CDR2 (germline): DFQATT, SNEGSKA (reference sequence). The CDR3 length is 15 residues.

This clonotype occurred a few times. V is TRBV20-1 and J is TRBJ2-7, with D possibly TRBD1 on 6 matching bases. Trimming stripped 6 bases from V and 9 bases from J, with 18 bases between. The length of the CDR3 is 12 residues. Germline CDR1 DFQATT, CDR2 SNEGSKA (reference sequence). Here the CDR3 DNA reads TGCAGTGCCCAATTAGACAGGAACTGGCAGTACTTC. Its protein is CSAQLDRNWQYF.

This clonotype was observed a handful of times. The CDR3 bases are TGTGCCAGCAGCGTAGATGAAGGGGGTAACACAGATACGCAGTATTTT. The encoded protein is CASSVDEGGNTDTQYF. This rearrangement joins TRBV9 to TRBJ2-3; a possible D gene is TRBD1 (6 bases). V was pared by 0 bases and J by 2 bases, with 13 bases between. The germline V gene has CDR1 SGDLS and CDR2 YYNGEE. The CDR3 spans 16 residues.

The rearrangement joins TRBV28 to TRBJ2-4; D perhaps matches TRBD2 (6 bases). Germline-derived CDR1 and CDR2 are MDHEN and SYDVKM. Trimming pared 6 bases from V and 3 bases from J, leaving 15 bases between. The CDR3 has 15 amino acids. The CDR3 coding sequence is TGTGCCAGCAGCCCCGGGAGCCGGGGCAAAAACATTCAGTACTTC. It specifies CASSPGSRGKNIQYF.

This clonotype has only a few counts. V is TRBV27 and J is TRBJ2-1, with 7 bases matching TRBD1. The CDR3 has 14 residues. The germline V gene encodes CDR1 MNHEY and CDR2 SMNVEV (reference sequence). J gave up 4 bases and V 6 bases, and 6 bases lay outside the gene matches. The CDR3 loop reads CASRRGQNYNEQFF. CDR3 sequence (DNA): TGTGCCAGCAGACGGGGACAGAATTACAATGAGCAGTTCTTC.

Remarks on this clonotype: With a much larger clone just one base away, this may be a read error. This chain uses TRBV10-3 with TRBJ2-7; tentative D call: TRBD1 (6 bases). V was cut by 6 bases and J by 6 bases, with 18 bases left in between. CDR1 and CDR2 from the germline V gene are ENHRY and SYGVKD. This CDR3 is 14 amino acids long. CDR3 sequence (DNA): TGTGCCATCAGGGACAGTTCCCGCGCCTGCGAGCAGTACTTC. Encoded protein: CAIRDSSRACEQYF.

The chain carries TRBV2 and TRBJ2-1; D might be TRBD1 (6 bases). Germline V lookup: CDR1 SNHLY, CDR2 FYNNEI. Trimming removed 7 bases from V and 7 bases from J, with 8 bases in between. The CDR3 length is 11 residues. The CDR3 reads CASMGANEQFF. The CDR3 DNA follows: TGTGCCAGCATGGGGGCTAATGAGCAGTTCTTC.

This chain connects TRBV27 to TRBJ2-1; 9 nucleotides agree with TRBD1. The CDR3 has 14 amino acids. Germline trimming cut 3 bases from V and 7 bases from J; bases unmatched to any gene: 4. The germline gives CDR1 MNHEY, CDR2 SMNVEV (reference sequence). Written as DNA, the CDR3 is TGTGCCAGCAGTTTTAACAGGGGGCAGAATGAGCAGTTCTTC. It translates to CASSFNRGQNEQFF.

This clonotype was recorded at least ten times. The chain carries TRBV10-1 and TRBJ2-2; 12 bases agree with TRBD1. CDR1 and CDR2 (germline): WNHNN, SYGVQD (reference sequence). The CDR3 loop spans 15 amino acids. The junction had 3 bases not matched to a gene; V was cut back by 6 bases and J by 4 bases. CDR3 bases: TGCGCCAGCAGGAGGGACAGGGGGCTCACCGGGGAGCTGTTTTTT. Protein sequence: CASRRDRGLTGELFF.

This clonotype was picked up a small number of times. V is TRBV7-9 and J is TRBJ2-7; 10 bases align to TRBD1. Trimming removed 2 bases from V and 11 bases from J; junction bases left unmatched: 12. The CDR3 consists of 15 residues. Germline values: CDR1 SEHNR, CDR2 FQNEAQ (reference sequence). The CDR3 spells CASSLPSGTGAPEYF. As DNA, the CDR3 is TGTGCCAGCAGCTTACCTTCCGGGACAGGGGCGCCCGAGTACTTC.

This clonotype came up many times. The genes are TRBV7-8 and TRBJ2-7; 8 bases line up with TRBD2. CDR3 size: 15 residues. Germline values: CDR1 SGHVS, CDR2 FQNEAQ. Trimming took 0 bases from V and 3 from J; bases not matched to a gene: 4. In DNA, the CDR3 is TGTGCCAGCAGCTTAGCCAGGACTAGCAGCTACGAGCAGTACTTC. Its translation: CASSLARTSSYEQYF.

The CDR3 nucleotides are TGCAGTGCTAGAGCCGGGGGGAATAGGGAGACCCAGTACTTC. Protein sequence: CSARAGGNRETQYF. The J gene is TRBJ2-5, the V gene TRBV20-1; 7 bases fit TRBD2. The CDR3 covers 14 residues. Germline assignment: CDR1 DFQATT and CDR2 SNEGSKA (reference sequence). Trimming removed 1 base from V and 5 bases from J; junction bases left unmatched: 7.

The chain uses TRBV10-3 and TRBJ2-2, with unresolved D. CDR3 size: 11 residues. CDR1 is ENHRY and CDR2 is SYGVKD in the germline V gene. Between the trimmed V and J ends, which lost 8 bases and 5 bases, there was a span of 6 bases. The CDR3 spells CAIGVTGELFF. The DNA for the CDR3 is TGTGCCATCGGGGTAACCGGGGAGCTGTTTTTT.

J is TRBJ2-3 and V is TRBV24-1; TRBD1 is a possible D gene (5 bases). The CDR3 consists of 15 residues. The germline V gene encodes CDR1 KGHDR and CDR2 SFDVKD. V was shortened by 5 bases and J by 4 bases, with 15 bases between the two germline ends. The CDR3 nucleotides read TGTGCCACCAGTGTAGGGGCAGGGCGGCCAGATACGCAGTATTTT. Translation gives CATSVGAGRPDTQYF.

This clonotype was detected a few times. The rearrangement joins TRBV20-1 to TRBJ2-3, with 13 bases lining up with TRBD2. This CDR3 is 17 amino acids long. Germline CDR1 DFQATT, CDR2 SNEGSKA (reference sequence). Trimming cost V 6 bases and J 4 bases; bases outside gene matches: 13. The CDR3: CSAKSWTSGSRADTQYF. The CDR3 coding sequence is TGCAGTGCGAAAAGCTGGACTAGCGGGAGTCGCGCAGATACGCAGTATTTT.

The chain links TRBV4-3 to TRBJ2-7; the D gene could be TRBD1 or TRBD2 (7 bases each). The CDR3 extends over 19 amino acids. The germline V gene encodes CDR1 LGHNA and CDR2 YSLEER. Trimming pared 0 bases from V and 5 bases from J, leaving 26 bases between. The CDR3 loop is CASSQDRGGGSNKFHEQYF. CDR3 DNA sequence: TGCGCCAGCAGCCAAGATAGAGGGGGCGGGAGTAATAAGTTCCACGAGCAGTACTTC.

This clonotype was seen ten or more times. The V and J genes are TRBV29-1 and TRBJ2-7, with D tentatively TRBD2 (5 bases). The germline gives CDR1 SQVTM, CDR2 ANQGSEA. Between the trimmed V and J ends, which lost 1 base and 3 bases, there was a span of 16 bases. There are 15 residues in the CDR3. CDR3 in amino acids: CSVEVNPGIGYEQYF. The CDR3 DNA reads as TGCAGCGTTGAAGTAAATCCCGGGATTGGCTACGAGCAGTACTTC.

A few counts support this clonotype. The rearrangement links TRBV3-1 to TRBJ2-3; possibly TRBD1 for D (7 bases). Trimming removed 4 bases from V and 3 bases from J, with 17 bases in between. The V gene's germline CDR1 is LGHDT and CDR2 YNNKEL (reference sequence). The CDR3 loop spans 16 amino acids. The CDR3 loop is CASSRPVADRTDTQYF. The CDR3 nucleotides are TGTGCCAGCAGCCGACCCGTAGCGGACAGGACAGATACGCAGTATTTT.

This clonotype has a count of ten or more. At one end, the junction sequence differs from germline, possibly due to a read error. The CDR3 reads CASSSQGNTEAFF. The CDR3 DNA reads as TGTGCCAGCAGTTCACAGGGGAACACTGAAGCTTTCTTT. V and J are TRBV5-1 and TRBJ1-1; TRBD1 is a possible D gene (6 bases). Germline assignment: CDR1 SGHRS and CDR2 YFSETQ. The CDR3 runs to 13 residues.

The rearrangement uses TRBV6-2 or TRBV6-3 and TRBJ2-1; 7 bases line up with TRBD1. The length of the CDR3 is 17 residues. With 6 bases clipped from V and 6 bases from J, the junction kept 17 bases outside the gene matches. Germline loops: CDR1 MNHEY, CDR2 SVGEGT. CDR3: CASSRGPSRGYINEQFF. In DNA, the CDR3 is TGTGCCAGCAGCCGGGGCCCCAGCAGGGGGTATATCAATGAGCAGTTCTTC.